The next 15 T cell receptor beta chains were all read from a single sample in a study of CD8 T cells in ankylosing spondylitis. TCRdb re-analysed the 5' RACE reads in MiXCR, keeping a single row per CDR3 protein. The table has roughly 180,000 distinct CDR3 sequences, approximately 9% seen once. Sequencing used blood, either unsorted or a sorted T cell fraction (not recorded which). The source is a female donor with ankylosing spondylitis or in good health (not recorded which).

This clonotype was recorded at least ten times. The V gene is TRBV4-3, the J gene TRBJ2-1, with 7 bases that match TRBD1. Losses at the gene ends were 0 bases for V and 1 base for J; bases not matched to a gene: 6. Germline V gene lookup returns CDR1 LGHNA and CDR2 YSLEER. The CDR3 spans 17 residues. The CDR3 protein is CASSQERGRGSYNEQFF. The CDR3 nucleotides read TGCGCCAGCAGCCAAGAAAGGGGGCGCGGGTCCTACAATGAGCAGTTCTTC.

This clonotype was counted at least ten times. The chain combines TRBV20-1 with TRBJ2-7; D unclear. CDR3 length: 11 amino acids. Germline V CDR1 and CDR2: DFQATT, SNEGSKA (reference sequence). V lost 0 bases and J 4 bases, leaving 4 bases between the germline ends. In DNA form, the CDR3 reads TGCAGTGCTAGAGATCAGTACGAGCAGTACTTC. It is translated as CSARDQYEQYF.

A few counts support this clonotype. The rearrangement uses TRBV20-1 and TRBJ1-3, with 9 bases matching TRBD1. The CDR3 contains 14 residues. Germline values: CDR1 DFQATT, CDR2 SNEGSKA (reference sequence). Trimming took 6 bases from V and 1 from J; bases not matched to a gene: 4. CDR3 nucleotide sequence: TGCAGTGCCCCGGGACAGGGTTCTGGAAACACCATATATTTT. Encoded protein: CSAPGQGSGNTIYF.

This clonotype was counted many times. This rearrangement joins TRBV20-1 to TRBJ2-7; TRBD1 might be the D (5 bases). V was shortened by 0 bases and J by 3 bases, with 9 bases between the two germline ends. The germline V gene has CDR1 DFQATT and CDR2 SNEGSKA (reference sequence). This CDR3 has 13 residues. The CDR3 loop reads CSARDDRHYEQYF. The CDR3 region has the DNA TGCAGTGCTAGAGATGACAGACACTACGAGCAGTACTTC.

There are many counts of this clonotype. The V call is TRBV7-2, the J call TRBJ2-1, with 9 nucleotides matching TRBD1. The CDR3 spans 14 residues. The junction had 4 bases not matched to a gene; V was cut back by 5 bases and J by 5 bases. Germline assignment: CDR1 SGHTA and CDR2 FQGNSA. The CDR3 region is CASSPGQGHNEQFF. The CDR3 DNA reads TGTGCCAGCAGCCCGGGACAGGGACACAATGAGCAGTTCTTC.

The chain uses TRBV4-3 and TRBJ2-2; 10 bases agree with TRBD1. The CDR3 extends over 17 amino acids. The germline V gene encodes CDR1 LGHNA and CDR2 YSLEER. Unmatched junction bases numbered 8, after V lost 2 bases and J lost 5 bases. As DNA, the CDR3 is TGCGCCAGCAGCCAACCCCTGGGGACAGGGGTAACCGGGGAGCTGTTTTTT. This sequence encodes CASSQPLGTGVTGELFF.

This clonotype was counted between two and nine times. The chain is built from TRBV6-5 and TRBJ2-7, with D hard to call. V lost 2 bases and J lost 7, with 18 bases in between. Germline V gene sequence: CDR1 MNHEY, CDR2 SVGAGI. The CDR3 spans 15 residues. CDR3 amino acids: CASSYRPDQRVEQYF. CDR3 sequence (DNA): TGTGCCAGCAGTTACCGCCCTGACCAGAGAGTGGAGCAGTACTTC.

The V gene is TRBV10-3, the J gene TRBJ2-1; D remains ambiguous. Trimming shortened V by 5 bases and J by 0 bases, and 11 bases separated the two germline ends. This CDR3 spans 15 amino acids. Germline loops: CDR1 ENHRY, CDR2 SYGVKD. The CDR3 region is CAISPDTSSYNEQFF. The CDR3 DNA is TGTGCCATCAGTCCCGACACAAGCTCCTACAATGAGCAGTTCTTC.

This clonotype was observed a few times. The DNA of the CDR3 is TGCAGTGCTAGAGATCAAGGGATGGAGTCCTACGAGCAGTACTTC. Amino acid sequence: CSARDQGMESYEQYF. The chain employs TRBV20-1 and TRBJ2-7, with no clear D. V was clipped by 0 bases and J by 1 base, with 13 bases between them. CDR1 DFQATT and CDR2 SNEGSKA come from the germline V gene (reference sequence). The CDR3 loop spans 15 amino acids.

V usage is TRBV16 and J usage is TRBJ1-1; D is perhaps TRBD1 (5 bases). V lost 4 bases and J 1 base, leaving 10 bases between the germline ends. CDR1 is KGHSY, CDR2 FQNENV, per germline. CDR3 length equals 14 residues. DNA for the CDR3: TGTGCCAGCAGCCCCCCGACAGCGAACACTGAAGCTTTCTTT. This codes for CASSPPTANTEAFF.

This clonotype has a count of ten or more. The genes are TRBV6-5 and TRBJ2-1; the match to TRBD2 covers 9 bases. V lost 4 bases to trimming and J lost 3 bases; unmatched junction nucleotides: 1. Germline CDR1 MNHEY, CDR2 SVGAGI. The CDR3 runs 14 residues. The CDR3 region has the DNA TGTGCCAGCAGTTTTAGCGGGAGCTACAATGAGCAGTTCTTC. It encodes CASSFSGSYNEQFF.

This clonotype showed up many times. The chain joins TRBV2 to TRBJ2-1, with D possibly being TRBD2 (6 bases). CDR3 size: 15 residues. V shed 8 bases and J shed 0 bases, with 14 bases lying between them. Germline assignment: CDR1 SNHLY and CDR2 FYNNEI. Here the CDR3 DNA reads TGTGCCAGCGGGGGACTCGCGAGCTCCTACAATGAGCAGTTCTTC. It specifies CASGGLASSYNEQFF. The full variable domain, its missing parts supplied by reference TRBV2 and TRBJ2-1, is EPEVTQTPSHQVTQMGQEVILRCVPISNHLYFYWYRQILGQKVEFLVSFYNNEISEKSEIFDDQFSVERPDGSNFTLKIRSTKLEDSAMYFCASGGLASSYNEQFFGPGTRLTVL.

The chain uses TRBV15 and TRBJ2-3; TRBD1 matches 8 bases. Trimming took 3 bases from V and 0 from J; bases not matched to a gene: 8. Germline V gene sequence: CDR1 LNHNV, CDR2 YYDKDF (reference sequence). The CDR3 has 17 residues. The CDR3 nucleotides are TGTGCCACCAGCAGCCCTTCCAGGGGGCGAAGCACAGATACGCAGTATTTT. Translation: CATSSPSRGRSTDTQYF.

This chain connects TRBV7-8 to TRBJ2-3, with TRBD2 identical over 7 bases. Unmatched junction bases numbered 4, after V lost 3 bases and J lost 7 bases. The CDR3 has 13 amino acids. The germline gives CDR1 SGHVS, CDR2 FQNEAQ. The CDR3: CASSLGGGNTQYF. CDR3 in DNA: TGTGCCAGCAGCTTGGGGGGAGGGAATACGCAGTATTTT.

This clonotype came up a few times. The chain is built from TRBV20-1 and TRBJ2-1; D may correspond to TRBD1 or TRBD2 (5 bases each). This CDR3 comprises 13 residues. Trimming shortened V by 0 bases and J by 8 bases, and 11 bases separated the two germline ends. The germline gives CDR1 DFQATT, CDR2 SNEGSKA (reference sequence). The CDR3 sequence is CSARDRQGDEQFF. CDR3 in DNA: TGCAGTGCTAGAGATCGGCAGGGAGATGAGCAGTTCTTC.